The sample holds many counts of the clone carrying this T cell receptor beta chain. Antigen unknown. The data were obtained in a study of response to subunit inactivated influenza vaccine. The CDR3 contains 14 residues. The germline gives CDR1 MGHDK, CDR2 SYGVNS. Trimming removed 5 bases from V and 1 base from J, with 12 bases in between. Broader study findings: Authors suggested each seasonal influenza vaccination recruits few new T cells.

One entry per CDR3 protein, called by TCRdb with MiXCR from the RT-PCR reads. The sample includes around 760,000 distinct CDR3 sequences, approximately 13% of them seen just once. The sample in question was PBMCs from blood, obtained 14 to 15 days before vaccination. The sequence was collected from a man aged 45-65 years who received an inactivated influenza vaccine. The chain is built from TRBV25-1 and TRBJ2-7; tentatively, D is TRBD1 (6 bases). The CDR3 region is CASSPPGQSYEQYF. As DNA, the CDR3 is TGTGCCAGCAGTCCCCCAGGACAGTCCTACGAGCAGTACTTC.